A single sample is the source of the 20 T cell receptor beta chains below, sequenced in a study of cytomegalovirus exposure and HLA in healthy donors. PCR primers comprised 60 Vbeta and 13 Jbeta primers. Profiled with immunoSEQ multiplex PCR; TCRdb holds only in-frame clones, not every one. The profile covers more than 110,000 clones, with over 65% appearing a single time and 1.5% to 2% taken by the ten largest. Specimen: PBMCs. The source of these receptors is a woman aged 25-40 years in good health and CMV-seronegative.

In its sample, this clone was seen a few times. The chain carries TRBV27 and TRBJ2-1, with TRBD2 matching over 11 bases. Germline loops: CDR1 MNHEY, CDR2 SMNVEV (reference sequence). The CDR3 contains 16 residues. V gave up 5 bases and J gave up 0 bases; unmatched junction bases: 3. CDR3 nucleotide sequence: TGTGCCAGCAGTGATAGCGGGAGGGCCTCCTACAATGAGCAGTTCTTC. It codes for CASSDSGRASYNEQFF.

The chain links TRBV18 to TRBJ1-5, with no clear D. From germline, CDR1 is KGHSH and CDR2 LQKENI. V shed 1 base and J shed 2 bases, with 9 bases lying between them. The CDR3 consists of 15 residues. The CDR3 is CASSPLDGGNQPQHF. In DNA form, the CDR3 reads TGTGCCAGCTCACCACTCGACGGGGGCAATCAGCCCCAGCATTTT.

This clone has more than one count but fewer than ten. V usage is TRBV5-1 and J usage is TRBJ2-1, with 7 bases lining up with TRBD2. The CDR3 runs to 16 residues. The V gene's germline CDR1 is SGHRS and CDR2 YFSETQ. The trim removed 1 base at V and 5 bases at J, leaving 9 bases unmatched. CDR3 bases: TGCGCCAGCAGCTTGTTCGGGCTAGCGGTCGACAATGAGCAGTTCTTC. Protein: CASSLFGLAVDNEQFF.

This clone was counted between two and nine times. V usage is TRBV18 and J usage is TRBJ2-5; tentative D call: TRBD2 (6 bases). V lost 0 bases, J lost 2 bases, and 7 bases lay in between. Germline V CDR1 and CDR2: KGHSH, LQKENI. This CDR3 contains 14 residues. CDR3 nucleotide sequence: TGTGCCAGCTCACCACCGCGGGGTCAAGAGACCCAGTACTTC. As protein: CASSPPRGQETQYF. The whole variable domain, remainder taken from reference TRBV18 and TRBJ2-5, is NAGVMQNPRHLVRRRGQEARLRCSPMKGHSHVYWYRQLPEEGLKFMVYLQKENIIDESGMPKERFSAEFPKEGPSILRIQQVVRGDSAAYFCASSPPRGQETQYFGPGTRLLVL.

This clone was seen a few times. The genes are TRBV6-5 and TRBJ2-1; the match to TRBD2 covers 7 bases. Unmatched junction bases numbered 9, after V lost 8 bases and J lost 2 bases. The CDR3 is 15 amino acids. Germline CDR1 MNHEY, CDR2 SVGAGI. The CDR3 sequence: CASGLGGKPYNEQFF. In DNA form, the CDR3 reads TGTGCCAGCGGCCTGGGGGGGAAGCCCTACAATGAGCAGTTCTTC.

The CDR3 region is CASLSGSSNTGELFF. As DNA, the CDR3 is TGCGCCAGCCTCAGCGGGAGTTCGAACACCGGGGAGCTGTTTTTT. The chain employs TRBV5-1 and TRBJ2-2; 8 positions match TRBD2. The CDR3 runs to 15 residues. Germline trimming cut 7 bases from V and 0 bases from J; bases unmatched to any gene: 5. Per the germline V gene, CDR1 is SGHRS and CDR2 is YFSETQ.

This clone occurred a few times. The chain couples TRBV10-3 to TRBJ2-5; 12 nucleotides line up with TRBD2. Germline CDR1 and CDR2: ENHRY and SYGVKD. The CDR3 has 16 amino acids. The ends lost 3 bases at V and 5 bases at J; junction bases unmatched: 7. CDR3 in DNA: TGTGCCATCAGTGACCCTAGCGGGGGGGCCGGGGAGACCCAGTACTTC. It specifies CAISDPSGGAGETQYF.

This clone turned up a few times. The chain uses TRBV29-1 and TRBJ2-5, with 9 bases fitting TRBD2. The CDR3 has 14 amino acids. The germline V gene has CDR1 SQVTM and CDR2 ANQGSEA. The ends lost 5 bases at V and 5 bases at J; junction bases unmatched: 9. CDR3 DNA: TGCAGCGTTCCTTTGGGACTAGCTTCGGAGACCCAGTACTTC. This encodes CSVPLGLASETQYF.

The chain combines TRBV5-4 with TRBJ1-1; 9 positions match TRBD1. The CDR3 has 16 residues. The V segment lost 0 bases and the J segment 4 bases; nucleotides outside the gene matches: 7. Looked up from germline, CDR1 is SGHNT and CDR2 is YYREEE (reference sequence). The CDR3 protein is CASSLADRGPLTEAFF. The CDR3 bases are TGTGCCAGCAGCTTGGCGGACAGGGGTCCCCTCACTGAAGCTTTCTTT.

The table lists this clone with a count of one. This rearrangement joins TRBV10-3 to TRBJ1-1; 9 positions match TRBD1. The V gene's germline CDR1 is ENHRY and CDR2 SYGVKD. V dropped 2 bases and J dropped 0; count of bases not matched to a gene: 4. The CDR3 covers 16 residues. The CDR3 DNA is TGTGCCATCAGTGAGGTTGGGACAGGGATGAACACTGAAGCTTTCTTT. Amino acid sequence: CAISEVGTGMNTEAFF.

V gene TRBV5-4 combines with J gene TRBJ2-7; a possible D gene is TRBD1 (5 bases). The germline V gene has CDR1 SGHNT and CDR2 YYREEE (reference sequence). V was clipped by 0 bases and J by 2 bases, with 9 bases between them. The CDR3 runs 14 residues. In nucleotides, the CDR3 is TGTGCCAGCAGCTTGGAGGGGTCTACCTACGAGCAGTACGTC. Translating it yields CASSLEGSTYEQYV.

CDR3 in DNA: TGTGCCAGCAGTGATCGGAGGACCCCCTACGAGCAGTACTTC. As protein: CASSDRRTPYEQYF. This chain connects TRBV6-1 to TRBJ2-7, with D possibly matching TRBD2 (5 bases). The CDR3 consists of 14 residues. Looked up from germline, CDR1 is MNHNS and CDR2 is SASEGT. Between the trimmed V and J ends, which lost 3 bases and 2 bases, there was a span of 11 bases.

The chain recombines TRBV9 with TRBJ1-6, with D uncertain. The CDR3 is 16 amino acids. The V gene's germline CDR1 is SGDLS and CDR2 YYNGEE. V lost 4 bases and J 9 bases, leaving 20 bases between the germline ends. Here the CDR3 DNA reads TGTGCCAGCAGCCCCGGCGGAGGGAGCATAGGTTCACCCCTCCACTTT. Encoded protein: CASSPGGGSIGSPLHF.

The genes are TRBV5-1 and TRBJ2-1; tentative D call: TRBD1 (7 bases). The CDR3 covers 15 residues. V dropped 2 bases and J dropped 4 bases, with 13 bases sitting between them. Per germline, CDR1 SGHRS and CDR2 YFSETQ. CDR3 amino acids: CASSFGQGGYNEQFF. DNA for the CDR3: TGCGCCAGCAGCTTCGGGCAGGGGGGATACAATGAGCAGTTCTTC.

The chain combines TRBV29-1 with TRBJ2-1, with 7 positions matching TRBD2. Germline-derived CDR1 and CDR2 are SQVTM and ANQGSEA. The J segment lost 7 bases and the V segment lost 4 bases, leaving 1 base of the junction unmatched. The CDR3 is made up of 11 amino acids. The DNA of the CDR3 is TGCAGCGTTGCGCGGGAGAATGAGCAGTTCTTC. It codes for CSVARENEQFF.

The J gene is TRBJ2-3, the V gene TRBV7-3, with 12 nucleotides matching TRBD2. CDR1 SGHTA and CDR2 FQGTGA come from the germline V gene. The CDR3 is 19 amino acids. Trimming cost V 1 base and J 2 bases; bases outside gene matches: 10. As DNA, the CDR3 is TGTGCCAGCAGCTTAAATGGGCCTAGCGGGGGGGCCCCCACAGATACGCAGTATTTT. It encodes CASSLNGPSGGAPTDTQYF.

V and J are TRBV7-3 and TRBJ2-1; TRBD2 matches at 11 bases. Per germline, CDR1 SGHTA and CDR2 FQGTGA. The V segment lost 5 bases and the J segment 13 bases; nucleotides outside the gene matches: 4. CDR3 size: 12 residues. In nucleotides, the CDR3 is TGTGCCAGCAGCCTAGGGACTAGCGGACAGTTCTTC. This sequence encodes CASSLGTSGQFF.

The rearrangement uses TRBV29-1 and TRBJ2-2; 7 nucleotides agree with TRBD1. V trimming: 6 bases; J trimming: 3 bases; junction bases outside the gene matches: 7. The CDR3 loop spans 14 amino acids. The germline CDR1 and CDR2 sequences are SQVTM and ANQGSEA. CDR3 DNA: TGCAGCGTAGGTTTACAGGGGTACACCGGGGAGCTGTTTTTT. Translating it yields CSVGLQGYTGELFF.

J is TRBJ2-5 and V is TRBV28; the D gene is possibly TRBD1 (5 bases). The CDR3 runs 13 residues. The germline V gene encodes CDR1 MDHEN and CDR2 SYDVKM. V shed 5 bases and J shed 0 bases, with 7 bases lying between them. CDR3 in DNA: TGTGCCAGCAGTCGACAGTACCAAGAGACCCAGTACTTC. It encodes CASSRQYQETQYF.

This clone came up a few times. This chain joins TRBV7-9 and TRBJ1-2; 7 nucleotides match TRBD1. Germline CDR1 SEHNR, CDR2 FQNEAQ (reference sequence). This CDR3 has 14 amino acids. Losses at the gene ends were 3 bases for V and 8 bases for J; bases not matched to a gene: 9. CDR3 region: CASSFEGGAGGYTF. For the CDR3, the DNA is TGTGCCAGCAGCTTTGAAGGGGGCGCGGGGGGCTACACCTTC. Filled out from reference TRBV7-9 and TRBJ1-2, the complete variable domain reads DTGVSQNPRHKITKRGQNVTFRCDPISEHNRLYWYRQTLGQGPEFLTYFQNEAQLEKSRLLSDRFSAERPKGSFSTLEIQRTEQGDSAMYLCASSFEGGAGGYTFGSGTRLTVV.